This is a list of T cell receptor beta chains from one sample in a study of response to subunit inactivated influenza vaccine. MiXCR was run by TCRdb on the RT-PCR reads, yielding one entry per CDR3 protein. The sample consists of 550,000 to 800,000 distinct CDR3 sequences, 15% to 18% of them appearing once. Material: PBMCs from blood, obtained approximately 12 days after vaccination. These receptors all stem from a man aged 45-65 years who received an inactivated influenza vaccine. CDR3s include the opening cysteine and the closing phenylalanine or tryptophan. A D gene is named only where the DNA matches it firmly. Not all rows give a size; the values are once, few, many and, for expanded clones, a class.

>TRBD1|.|TRBV7-2|TRBJ1-1
CASSTQGQGNTEAFF
TGTGCCAGCAGCACGCAGGGACAGGGGAACACTGAAGCTTTCTTT
>TRBD1|.|TRBV6-5|TRBJ1-5
CASSYSPSAGGDNQPQHF
TGTGCCAGCAGTTACTCGCCTTCGGCAGGGGGTGACAATCAGCCCCAGCATTTT
>.|.|TRBV20-1|TRBJ1-1
CSAKEGVNTEAFF
TGCAGTGCTAAGGAGGGGGTGAACACTGAAGCTTTCTTT
>.|few|TRBV15|TRBJ1-1
CATSSGPAGTEAFF
TGTGCCACCAGCTCAGGACCGGCGGGCACTGAAGCTTTCTTT
>TRBD2|few|TRBV24-1|TRBJ2-3
CATSDLLLRGTSGSTDTQYF
TGTGCCACCAGTGATTTGTTGCTCCGCGGGACTAGCGGTAGCACAGATACGCAGTATTTT
>.|.|TRBV5-1|TRBJ1-6
CASSLDPGVYNSPLHF
TGCGCCAGCAGCTTGGATCCGGGTGTCTATAATTCACCCCTCCACTTT
>.|.|TRBV4-1|TRBJ1-2
CASSPSAHANYGYTF
TGCGCCAGCAGCCCCTCGGCACACGCTAACTATGGCTACACCTTC
>TRBD1|few|TRBV7-2|TRBJ1-4
CASSFSGGPNEKLFF
TGTGCCAGCAGCTTCTCAGGGGGCCCTAATGAAAAACTGTTTTTT
>TRBD2|.|TRBV28|TRBJ2-7
CASRRAGDFHEQYF
TGTGCCAGCCGTAGAGCGGGAGATTTCCACGAGCAGTACTTC
>TRBD1|.|TRBV20-1|TRBJ2-7
CSANGQGASYEQYF
TGCAGTGCCAATGGACAGGGGGCCTCCTACGAGCAGTACTTC
>TRBD2|.|TRBV28|TRBJ2-5
CASSPGLAGVAETQYF
TGTGCCAGCAGTCCGGGACTAGCGGGGGTAGCGGAGACCCAGTACTTC
>.|.|TRBV7-2|TRBJ1-2
CASSSSTLNYGYTF
TGTGCCAGCAGCTCCTCGACACTTAACTATGGCTACACCTTC
>.|few|TRBV5-8|TRBJ1-1
CASSWGIRLDTEAFF
TGTGCCAGCAGCTGGGGCATTAGGTTGGACACTGAAGCTTTCTTT